The source of this TCR beta chain is a study of blood T cell repertoires in COVID-19 (TCRdb year 2020). Study-level background: Collaborator samples came from the United States, Italy and Spain and covered acute and convalescent phases of COVID-19. Samples came from the ongoing ImmuneRACE study (first 160 participants) plus 1,254 subjects from 6 global collaborators. Subjects who had been exposed to COVID-19, were actively infected with it, or had recovered from it provided the deeply sampled blood TCRbeta repertoires that made up the dataset. The material from the prospective study consisted of cDNA or gDNA derived from T cells, B-cell-depleted T cells, or PBMCs. Nearly every sample came with metadata listing a de-identified subject ID, COVID-19 status, age in years and sex. The repertoires were released in a freely available public database meant as a resource for research on the immune response to SARS-CoV-2. Where available, HLA class I and class II types were taken from metadata supplied by the sample provider and were not determined by assay-based typing. Overall results and qualifications from the work: The quantity of clinical and demographic metadata differed by source and by participant and was supplied without curation.

Collaborating institutions collected whole blood in K2EDTA tubes following their own protocols. For TCRbeta analysis, collaborators shipped samples in one of three forms: frozen whole blood, isolated PBMCs, or DNA extracted from either of those sample types. Note on this clone: Its antigen specificity is not known. Nothing much larger sits one base from this clone, and base qualities are not available.

The immunoSEQ Assay, a bias-controlled multiplex PCR, was used to amplify TCRbeta CDR3 regions from genomic DNA. The authors' pipeline ran thus. The number of nucleated cells in each sample was estimated by amplification of reference gene primers within the assay. To quantify the absolute abundance of each unique TCRbeta CDR3 rearrangement, sequence reads were collapsed and filtered. For each sample, productive Simpson clonality was calculated as the square root of Simpson's diversity index over productive rearrangements. TCRdb provides this immuneACCESS table in a form limited to in-frame rearrangements. Some clones are lacking; in checked studies, under half of them reflect an unresolved V gene, and why the rest are absent is not known. The D gene and trimming were derived from the DNA, and the V and J assignments and clone size from that table. Present in this sample are roughly 100,000 clones, around 90% of which were seen just once. The top ten clones comprise approximately 8.7% of the sample.

CDR1 and CDR2 (SEHNR, FQNEAQ) derive from the germline V gene (reference sequence). From its cysteine to its phenylalanine, the CDR3 spans 15 amino acids. The kept DNA is CDR3 alone, 45 bases in frame from the first base. V gives up 1 base and J gives up 7 bases, and the segment between their germline ends measures 11 bases. The sequencing input was peripheral blood. The sequence links TRBV7-9 to TRBJ1-6; tentative D gene TRBD1, with 5 bases matching. This clonotype was obtained from a woman aged 70 to 79 with acute or convalescent COVID-19. CDR3 sequence: CASSLVPRGNSPLHF. DNA sequence: TGTGCCAGCAGCTTAGTCCCGCGGGGGAATTCACCCCTCCACTTT.